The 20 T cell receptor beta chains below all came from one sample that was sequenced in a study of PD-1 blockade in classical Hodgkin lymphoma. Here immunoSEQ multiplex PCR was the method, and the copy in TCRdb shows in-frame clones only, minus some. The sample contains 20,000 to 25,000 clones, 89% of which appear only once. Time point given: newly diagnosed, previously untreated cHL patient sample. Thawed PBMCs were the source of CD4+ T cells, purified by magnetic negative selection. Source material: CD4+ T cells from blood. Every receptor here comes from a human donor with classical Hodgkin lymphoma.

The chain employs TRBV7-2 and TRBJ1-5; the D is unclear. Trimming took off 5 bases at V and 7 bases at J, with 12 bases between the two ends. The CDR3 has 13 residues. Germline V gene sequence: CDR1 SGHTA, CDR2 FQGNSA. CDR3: CASSTTARQPQHF. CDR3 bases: TGTGCCAGCAGCACGACTGCGAGGCAGCCCCAGCATTTT.

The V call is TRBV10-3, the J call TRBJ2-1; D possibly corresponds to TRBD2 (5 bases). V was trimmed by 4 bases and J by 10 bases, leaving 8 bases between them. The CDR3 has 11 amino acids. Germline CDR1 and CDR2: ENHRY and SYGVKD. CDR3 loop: CAISASGEQFF. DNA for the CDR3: TGTGCCATCAGTGCTTCGGGGGAGCAGTTCTTC.

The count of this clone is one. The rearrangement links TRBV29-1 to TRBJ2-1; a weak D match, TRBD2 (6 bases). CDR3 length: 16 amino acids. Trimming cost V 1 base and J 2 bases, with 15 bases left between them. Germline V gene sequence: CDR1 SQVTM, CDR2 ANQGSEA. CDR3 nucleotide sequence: TGCAGCGTTGAAGGGGACTTCCGAGGTACCTACAATGAGCAGTTCTTC. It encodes CSVEGDFRGTYNEQFF.

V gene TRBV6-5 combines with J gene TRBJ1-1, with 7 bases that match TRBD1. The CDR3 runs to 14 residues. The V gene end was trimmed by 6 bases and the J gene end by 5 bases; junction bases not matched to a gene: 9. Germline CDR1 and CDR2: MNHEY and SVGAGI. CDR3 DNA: TGTGCCAGCAGCTTGACAGGGCGTGGGACTGAAGCTTTCTTT. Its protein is CASSLTGRGTEAFF.

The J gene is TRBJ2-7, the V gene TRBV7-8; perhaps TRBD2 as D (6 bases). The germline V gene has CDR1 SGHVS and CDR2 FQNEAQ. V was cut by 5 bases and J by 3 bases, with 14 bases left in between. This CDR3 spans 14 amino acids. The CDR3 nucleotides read TGTGCCAGCAGCCTACGGACGGGACTCTACGAGCAGTACTTC. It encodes CASSLRTGLYEQYF.

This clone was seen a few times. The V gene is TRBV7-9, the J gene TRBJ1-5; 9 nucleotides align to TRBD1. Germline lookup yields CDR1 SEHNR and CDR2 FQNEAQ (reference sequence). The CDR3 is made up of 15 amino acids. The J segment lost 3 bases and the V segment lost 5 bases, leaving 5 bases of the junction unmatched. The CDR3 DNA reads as TGTGCCAGCAGCGTGGGGACAGGGACCAATCAGCCCCAGCATTTT. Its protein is CASSVGTGTNQPQHF.

CDR3 coding DNA: TGTGCCAGCAGCAGATGGGGACTAGCGGGGGGCACAGATACGCAGTATTTT. This translates into CASSRWGLAGGTDTQYF. The chain carries TRBV7-2 and TRBJ2-3; 14 bases are a match to TRBD2. V was clipped by 5 bases and J by 1 base; unmatched bases: 5. Germline-derived CDR1 and CDR2 are SGHTA and FQGNSA. This CDR3 is 17 amino acids long. The variable domain in full, completed from reference TRBV7-2 and TRBJ2-3, reads GAGVSQSPSNKVTEKGKDVELRCDPISGHTALYWYRQSLGQGLEFLIYFQGNSAPDKSGLPSDRFSAERTGGSVSTLTIQRTQQEDSAVYLCASSRWGLAGGTDTQYFGPGTRLTVL.

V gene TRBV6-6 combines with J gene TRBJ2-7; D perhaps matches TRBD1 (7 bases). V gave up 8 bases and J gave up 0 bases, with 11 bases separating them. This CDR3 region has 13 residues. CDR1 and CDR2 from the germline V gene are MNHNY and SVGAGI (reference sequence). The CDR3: CASGRDSSYEQYF. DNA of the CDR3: TGTGCCAGCGGGCGGGACAGCTCCTACGAGCAGTACTTC.

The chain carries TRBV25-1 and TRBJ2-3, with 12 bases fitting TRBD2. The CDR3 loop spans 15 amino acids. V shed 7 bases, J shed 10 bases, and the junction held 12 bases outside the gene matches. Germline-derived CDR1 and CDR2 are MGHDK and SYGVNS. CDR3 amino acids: CASKRTSGIGDPQYF. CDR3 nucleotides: TGTGCCAGCAAAAGGACTAGCGGGATAGGGGATCCGCAGTATTTT.

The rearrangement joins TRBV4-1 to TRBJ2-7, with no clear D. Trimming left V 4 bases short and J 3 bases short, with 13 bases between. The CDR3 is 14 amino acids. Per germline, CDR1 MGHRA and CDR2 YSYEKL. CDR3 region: CASSPTHSGYEQYF. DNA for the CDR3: TGCGCCAGCAGCCCGACCCACTCGGGCTACGAGCAGTACTTC.

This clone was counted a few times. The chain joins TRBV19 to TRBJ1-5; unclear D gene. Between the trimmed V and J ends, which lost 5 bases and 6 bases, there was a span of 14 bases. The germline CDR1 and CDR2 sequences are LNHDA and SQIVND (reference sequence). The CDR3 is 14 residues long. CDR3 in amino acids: CASSLDRWAQPQHF. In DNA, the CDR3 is TGTGCCAGTAGTTTGGACCGTTGGGCTCAGCCCCAGCATTTT.

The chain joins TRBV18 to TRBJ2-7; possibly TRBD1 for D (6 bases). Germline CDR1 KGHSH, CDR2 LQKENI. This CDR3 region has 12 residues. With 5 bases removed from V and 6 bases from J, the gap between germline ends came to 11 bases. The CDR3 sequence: CASSSTGLEQYF. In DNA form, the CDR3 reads TGTGCCAGCTCATCTACAGGGCTCGAGCAGTACTTC.

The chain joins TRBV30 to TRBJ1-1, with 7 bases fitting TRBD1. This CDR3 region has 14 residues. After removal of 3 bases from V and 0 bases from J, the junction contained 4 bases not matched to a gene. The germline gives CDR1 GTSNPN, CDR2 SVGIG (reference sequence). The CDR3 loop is CAWRVGQLNTEAFF. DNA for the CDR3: TGTGCCTGGAGGGTGGGACAGCTGAACACTGAAGCTTTCTTT.

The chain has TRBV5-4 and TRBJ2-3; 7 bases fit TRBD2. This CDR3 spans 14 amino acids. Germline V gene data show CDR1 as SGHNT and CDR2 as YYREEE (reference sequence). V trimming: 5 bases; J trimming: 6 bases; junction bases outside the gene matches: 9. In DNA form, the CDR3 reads TGTGCCAGCAGTCTGATCGGGGGGAGGGATACGCAGTATTTT. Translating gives CASSLIGGRDTQYF. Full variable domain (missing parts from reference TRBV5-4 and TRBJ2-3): ETGVTQSPTHLIKTRGQQVTLRCSSQSGHNTVSWYQQALGQGPQFIFQYYREEENGRGNFPPRFSGLQFPNYSSELNVNALELDDSALYLCASSLIGGRDTQYFGPGTRLTVL.

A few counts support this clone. The CDR3 loop is CAINREVDGYTF. The CDR3 nucleotides read TGTGCCATCAACAGGGAGGTTGATGGCTACACCTTC. V is TRBV10-3 and J is TRBJ1-2; D may be TRBD1 (6 bases). Trimming removed 7 bases at V and 6 bases at J, with 12 bases between. CDR3 length equals 12 residues. The V gene's germline CDR1 is ENHRY and CDR2 SYGVKD.

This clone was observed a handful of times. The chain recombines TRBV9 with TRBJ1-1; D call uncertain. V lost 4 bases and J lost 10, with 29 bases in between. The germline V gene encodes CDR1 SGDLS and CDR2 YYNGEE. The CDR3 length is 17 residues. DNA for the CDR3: TGTGCCAGCAGCCCCATTCACACACCGGGCCTGAGTAGGAGAGCTTTCTTT. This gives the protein CASSPIHTPGLSRRAFF. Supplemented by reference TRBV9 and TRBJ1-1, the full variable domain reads DSGVTQTPKHLITATGQRVTLRCSPRSGDLSVYWYQQSLDQGLQFLIQYYNGEERAKGNILERFSAQQFPDLHSELNLSSLELGDSALYFCASSPIHTPGLSRRAFFGQGTRLTVV.

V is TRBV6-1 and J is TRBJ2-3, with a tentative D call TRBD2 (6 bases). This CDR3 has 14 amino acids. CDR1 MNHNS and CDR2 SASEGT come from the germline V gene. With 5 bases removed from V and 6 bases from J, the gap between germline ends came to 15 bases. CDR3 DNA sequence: TGTGCCAGCAGTCGGACTATCCTTGGGGATACGCAGTATTTT. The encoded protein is CASSRTILGDTQYF.

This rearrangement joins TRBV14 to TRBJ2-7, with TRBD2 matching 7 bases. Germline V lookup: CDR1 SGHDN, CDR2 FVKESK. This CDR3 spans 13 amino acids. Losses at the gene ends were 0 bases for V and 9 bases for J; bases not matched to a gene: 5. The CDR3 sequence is CASSQEAGTGQYF. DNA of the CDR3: TGTGCCAGCAGCCAAGAAGCGGGGACCGGGCAGTACTTC. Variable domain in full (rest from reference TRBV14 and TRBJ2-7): EAGVTQFPSHSVIEKGQTVTLRCDPISGHDNLYWYRRVMGKEIKFLLHFVKESKQDESGMPNNRFLAERTGGTYSTLKVQPAELEDSGVYFCASSQEAGTGQYFGPGTRLTVT.

The DNA for the CDR3 is TGTGCCAGCAGTTCCAAAAACATTCAGTACTTC. Its protein product is CASSSKNIQYF. The chain couples TRBV11-3 to TRBJ2-4; D remains unclear. Germline CDR1 reads SGHNT; CDR2 reads YENEEA. This CDR3 region has 11 residues. Trimming left V 6 bases short and J 2 bases short, with 2 bases between.

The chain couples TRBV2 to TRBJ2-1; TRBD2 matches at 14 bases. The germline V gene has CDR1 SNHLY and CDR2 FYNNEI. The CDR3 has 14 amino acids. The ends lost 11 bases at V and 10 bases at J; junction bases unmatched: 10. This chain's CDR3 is CASGGTSGSMEQFF. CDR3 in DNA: TGTGCCTCCGGAGGGACTAGCGGGAGTATGGAGCAGTTCTTC. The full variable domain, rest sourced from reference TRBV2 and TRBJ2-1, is EPEVTQTPSHQVTQMGQEVILRCVPISNHLYFYWYRQILGQKVEFLVSFYNNEISEKSEIFDDQFSVERPDGSNFTLKIRSTKLEDSAMYFCASGGTSGSMEQFFGPGTRLTVL.